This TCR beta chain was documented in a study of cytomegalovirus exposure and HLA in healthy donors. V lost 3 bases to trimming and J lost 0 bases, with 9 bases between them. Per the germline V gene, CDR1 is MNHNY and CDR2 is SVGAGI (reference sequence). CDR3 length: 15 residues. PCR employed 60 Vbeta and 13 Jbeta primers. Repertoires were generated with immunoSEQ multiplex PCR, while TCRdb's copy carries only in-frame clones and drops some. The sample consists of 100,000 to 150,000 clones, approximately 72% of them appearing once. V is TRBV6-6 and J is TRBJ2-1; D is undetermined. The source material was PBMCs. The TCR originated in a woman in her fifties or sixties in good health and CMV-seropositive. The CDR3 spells CASSYVGYSYNEQFF. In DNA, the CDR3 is TGTGCCAGCAGTTATGTGGGCTACTCCTACAATGAGCAGTTCTTC.